This T cell receptor beta chain was observed in a study of T cell responses to AZD1222 COVID-19 vaccine. Background on the study: Pooled samples include second doses given at about 4 or 12 weeks.

As regards this clone: Its antigen remains unidentified.

Generated by immunoSEQ multiplex PCR, the TCRdb table keeps only in-frame clones and is missing some. The top ten hold 0.75% to 1% of the sample, which has about 190,000 clones, more than 75% seen once. Study-level results: Clonal diversity was possibly underestimated; the donors were predominantly white British and more often female. Receipt of two AZD1222 doses was followed by a rise in Spike-specific TCR breadth and depth. Spike was spanned by vaccine-associated CD4 TCRs, which were dominant at 160-218 and 743-854.

CDR1 MNHEY and CDR2 SVGAGI come from the germline V gene. The CDR3 covers 14 residues. V shed 5 bases and J shed 0 bases, with 5 bases lying between them. The receptor was derived from an adult in good health. The chain recombines TRBV6-5 with TRBJ2-6; D is undetermined. The specimen comprised peripheral blood, sampled on day 0 of AZD1222 vaccination. This CDR3 is CASSRFSGANVLTF. The CDR3 DNA reads as TGTGCCAGCAGTAGGTTCTCTGGGGCCAACGTCCTGACTTTC.